This is a list of T cell receptor beta chains from one sample in a study of shared clonotypes between healthy human individuals. The data were produced by immunoSEQ multiplex PCR, yet TCRdb's version contains in-frame clones alone and is incomplete. The data show more than 2 million clones, over 85% seen once. Sequenced: naive CD8+ T cells sorted from blood. All receptors derive from a man younger than 35 in good health. CDR3s include the opening cysteine and the closing phenylalanine or tryptophan. The order of the fields is D gene, V gene, J gene, clone size, CDR3 DNA, CDR3 protein. The D gene is left open where the match is weak. Only part of the rows carry a size: once, few, many, or a class if the clone is expanded.

TRBD1	TRBV29-1	TRBJ1-4	-	TGCAGCGCTGAGGACAGGACAAATGAAAAACTGTTTTTT	CSAEDRTNEKLFF
-	TRBV28	TRBJ1-4	-	TGTGCCAGCAGTTTACTGGCGGAAAAACTGTTTTTT	CASSLLAEKLFF
-	TRBV4-1	TRBJ2-1	-	TGCGCCAGCAGCCTCGTCTCTGGGTCCTACAATGAGCAGTTCTTC	CASSLVSGSYNEQFF
TRBD1	TRBV6-5	TRBJ1-1	-	TGTGCCAGCACTCTTACGGGGGACAGTAACACTGAAGCTTTCTTT	CASTLTGDSNTEAFF
-	TRBV7-9	TRBJ1-3	-	TGTGCCAGCGAGGACTCTGGAAACACCATATATTTT	CASEDSGNTIYF
-	TRBV5-1	TRBJ2-7	-	TGCGCCAGCAGCTTGGAAGGCGTTTACTACGAGCAGTACTTC	CASSLEGVYYEQYF
-	TRBV10-3	TRBJ2-5	-	TGTGCCATCAGCCGGGACCCGGAGACCCAGTACTTC	CAISRDPETQYF
-	TRBV4-1	TRBJ1-1	once	TGCGCCAGCAGCCAACACACAGGGCGGGGCACTGAAGCTTTCTTT	CASSQHTGRGTEAFF
-	TRBV6-5	TRBJ2-7	-	TGTGCCAGCAGTCCGGGACCGTCCTACGAGCAGTACTTC	CASSPGPSYEQYF
-	TRBV28	TRBJ2-7	-	TGTGCCAGCAGTCCATCAGGGGCCTCCTACGAGCAGTACTTC	CASSPSGASYEQYF
TRBD2	TRBV27	TRBJ2-7	-	TGTGCCAGCAGTTTCGCTAGCGGGTACGAGCAGTACTTC	CASSFASGYEQYF
TRBD1	TRBV4-1	TRBJ2-7	-	TGCGCCAGCAGCCAAGTACCGGGACAGGGGCCCTCCTACGAGCAGTACTTC	CASSQVPGQGPSYEQYF
TRBD1	TRBV7-9	TRBJ2-3	-	TGTGCCAGCAGCTCCCCGGGACAGGGTCCACATACGCAGTATTTT	CASSSPGQGPHTQYF
-	TRBV4-1	TRBJ2-7	-	TGCGCCAGCAGCCAGACCGGGACTGGGACTTGGGAGCAGTACTTC	CASSQTGTGTWEQYF
TRBD1	TRBV27	TRBJ2-5	-	TGTGCCAGCAGCCCTGGGACAGGGGGCGGGAGAGAGACCCAGTACTTC	CASSPGTGGGRETQYF
-	TRBV4-1	TRBJ1-6	-	TGCGCCAGCAGCCTCGGTCCTAATTCACCCCTCCACTTT	CASSLGPNSPLHF
-	TRBV7-9	TRBJ2-7	-	TGTGCCAGCAGCTACGGGGGGCCCCCCTACGAGCAGTACTTC	CASSYGGPPYEQYF
TRBD1	TRBV4-1	TRBJ2-7	once	TGCGCCAGCAGGTTCATATCGACAGGGGATGCCTACGAGCAGTACTTC	CASRFISTGDAYEQYF
TRBD2	TRBV4-1	TRBJ2-1	-	TGCGCCAGCAGCCAAGTGTCACCGGGGGGCAATGAGCAGTTCTTC	CASSQVSPGGNEQFF
TRBD1	TRBV27	TRBJ2-7	-	TGTGCCAGCAGTTTATCCCCAGGACAGGCCCTCTCCTACGAGCAGTACTTC	CASSLSPGQALSYEQYF
-	TRBV11-3	TRBJ1-1	-	TGTGCCAGCAGCTCCCGTGGGGAAAATGAAGCTTTCTTT	CASSSRGENEAFF
-	TRBV4-3	TRBJ2-5	-	TGCGCCAGCAGCCAAGGGGGTGGAGAGACCCAGTACTTC	CASSQGGGETQYF
-	TRBV5-4	TRBJ2-7	-	TGTGCCAGCAGCTTGGATAGGGGCTCCTACGAGCAGTACTTC	CASSLDRGSYEQYF
-	TRBV4-3	TRBJ1-3	-	TGCGCCAGCAGCCAAGATCTCCTGAGTCCCTCTGGAAACACCATATATTTT	CASSQDLLSPSGNTIYF
-	TRBV6-6	TRBJ2-3	-	TGTGCCAGCAGTCCGGCGACCGACTTAGATACGCAGTATTTT	CASSPATDLDTQYF